The entry below gives a single T cell receptor (beta chain) sequence along with its context. This sample is drawn from a study of blood T cell repertoires in COVID-19. In the authors' workflow: From reference gene primer amplification, estimates of nucleated cell counts were derived. Assay used: immunoSEQ multiplex PCR; TCRdb lists only in-frame clones, some missing. The V and J calls and clone size were taken over from that table, and D and trimming were inferred from the DNA. The sample comprises 30,000 to 45,000 clones, about 82% of which are singletons, and approximately 14% rests with the top ten. Sequenced: peripheral blood. The TCR comes from a human donor in a cohort sampled during active COVID-19.

The CDR3 DNA follows: TGTGCCAGCAGTGAAGGGGGGCAGTATCAAGAGACCCAGTACTTC. This sequence encodes CASSEGGQYQETQYF. The V call is TRBV2, the J call TRBJ2-5, with TRBD1 as a possible D gene (6 bases). V was trimmed by 1 base and J by 2 bases, leaving 11 bases between them. The CDR3 has 15 amino acids. CDR1 is SNHLY and CDR2 is FYNNEI in the germline V gene.